This is a list of T cell receptor beta chains from one sample in a study of blood T cell repertoires in COVID-19. Repertoires were generated with immunoSEQ multiplex PCR, while TCRdb's copy carries only in-frame clones and drops some. The sample has approximately 20,000 clones; roughly 90% are singletons. Sequencing was carried out using peripheral blood. These receptors were collected from a human donor in a cohort sampled during active COVID-19. Both conserved end residues are part of each CDR3. D genes are given only for firm matches. Clone size is stated in some rows and not others, as once, few, many or a class when expanded.

V	D	J	size	CDR3	DNA
TRBV6-4	TRBD1	TRBJ1-2	-	CASSPDRGSGYTF	TGTGCCAGCAGTCCCGACAGGGGGAGCGGCTACACCTTC
TRBV19	-	TRBJ2-3	-	CASSLRNTDTQYF	TGTGCCAGTAGCCTAAGAAACACAGATACGCAGTATTTT
TRBV28	-	TRBJ1-4	-	CASSLLAEKLFF	TGTGCCAGCAGTTTATTGGCTGAAAAACTGTTTTTT
TRBV9	TRBD1	TRBJ2-5	-	CASSPGTGEETQYF	TGTGCCAGCAGCCCCGGGACAGGGGAAGAGACCCAGTACTTC
TRBV11-2	-	TRBJ2-2	-	CASSPGIPGELFF	TGTGCCAGCAGCCCAGGGATCCCCGGGGAGCTGTTTTTT
TRBV18	TRBD2	TRBJ2-7	-	CASSPPGTSGYPYEQYF	TGTGCCAGCTCACCCCCGGGGACTAGCGGTTACCCCTACGAGCAGTACTTC
TRBV5-1	TRBD1	TRBJ1-1	-	CASTVTVLAGQMNTEAFF	TGCGCCAGCACAGTAACCGTACTTGCGGGACAGATGAACACTGAAGCTTTCTTT
TRBV2	-	TRBJ1-1	-	CASRKDTTSAEAFF	TGTGCCAGCAGGAAGGACACGACATCCGCTGAAGCTTTCTTT
TRBV12-5	-	TRBJ1-1	-	CASGPGNTEAFF	TGTGCTAGTGGCCCCGGGAACACTGAAGCTTTCTTT
TRBV3-1/TRBV3-2	-	TRBJ1-1	-	CASSQVRNTEAFF	TGTGCCAGCAGCCAAGTTCGGAACACTGAAGCTTTCTTT
TRBV2	-	TRBJ1-5	-	CASRIQGLNQPQHF	TGTGCCAGCAGAATACAGGGCCTAAATCAGCCCCAGCATTTT
TRBV6-5	-	TRBJ1-2	few	CASSFRPTVPAYGYTF	TGTGCCAGCAGTTTCCGCCCGACAGTGCCTGCCTATGGCTACACCTTC
TRBV5-6	TRBD1	TRBJ1-1	-	CASSFLDRATEAFF	TGTGCCAGCAGCTTTCTGGACAGGGCCACTGAAGCTTTCTTT
TRBV7-5	-	TRBJ2-6	once	CVRSLAGSSPGANVLTF	TGTGTCAGAAGCTTAGCAGGATCTAGTCCTGGGGCCAACGTCCTGACTTTC
TRBV2	-	TRBJ1-1	-	CASSEYTRFAEAFF	TGTGCCAGCAGTGAATATACGAGGTTCGCTGAAGCTTTCTTT
TRBV20-1	TRBD1	TRBJ1-1	-	CSARTQGAAFF	TGCAGTGCTAGGACGCAGGGGGCAGCTTTCTTT
TRBV6-4	TRBD2	TRBJ2-5	-	CASSPGLAGQETQYF	TGTGCCAGCAGCCCCGGACTAGCGGGACAAGAGACCCAGTACTTC
TRBV4-2	TRBD1	TRBJ1-4	once	CASSHMDRENEKLFF	TGTGCCAGCAGCCACATGGACAGGGAAAATGAAAAACTGTTTTTT
TRBV25-1	-	TRBJ1-6	-	CASSGQASSPLHF	TGTGCCAGCAGTGGACAGGCTAGTTCACCCCTCCACTTT
TRBV11-2	TRBD1	TRBJ1-1	-	CASSLDRGRWGTEAFF	TGTGCCAGCAGCTTGGACAGGGGGCGATGGGGCACTGAAGCTTTCTTT
TRBV4-1	TRBD1	TRBJ1-5	-	CASSQGWTGGNQPQHF	TGCGCCAGCAGCCAAGGATGGACAGGAGGGAATCAGCCCCAGCATTTT
TRBV29-1	TRBD2	TRBJ2-1	-	CSVEGLAGAYNEQFF	TGCAGCGTTGAGGGACTAGCGGGGGCTTACAATGAGCAGTTCTTC
TRBV5-1	-	TRBJ2-1	once	CASSLTGNNEQFF	TGCGCCAGCAGCTTGACAGGGAACAATGAGCAGTTCTTC
TRBV29-1	-	TRBJ1-1	-	CSGSGAFF	TGCAGCGGATCAGGAGCTTTCTTT
TRBV5-1	TRBD2	TRBJ2-3	-	CASSLLPSGGADTQYF	TGCGCCAGCAGCTTGCTTCCCAGCGGGGGGGCAGATACGCAGTATTTT
TRBV4-1	-	TRBJ2-1	-	CASSQGRNFYEQFF	TGCGCCAGCAGCCAAGGGAGAAATTTCTATGAGCAGTTCTTC
TRBV7-3	-	TRBJ1-2	few	CASSLSRDKVSYTF	TGTGCCAGCAGCTTATCCAGGGACAAAGTCTCCTACACCTTC
TRBV19	TRBD1	TRBJ1-3	once	CASSARQGRNTIYF	TGTGCCAGTAGTGCCAGACAGGGGAGAAACACCATATATTTT
TRBV12-3/TRBV12-4	-	TRBJ2-7	-	CASSLFTGSEQYF	TGTGCCAGCAGTTTGTTCACAGGGAGCGAGCAGTACTTC
TRBV10-3	-	TRBJ2-1	-	CAISGGPYNEQFF	TGTGCCATCTCCGGGGGGCCCTACAATGAGCAGTTCTTC
TRBV10-2	-	TRBJ1-6	-	CASSEVGGRGSPLHF	TGCGCCAGCAGTGAAGTTGGGGGGAGAGGCTCACCCCTCCACTTT
TRBV9	-	TRBJ2-3	-	CASSASTSTDTQYF	TGTGCCAGCAGCGCCTCCACTAGCACAGATACGCAGTATTTT
TRBV5-1	TRBD1	TRBJ1-2	-	CASSQGQGDGYTF	TGCGCCAGCAGCCAGGGACAGGGCGACGGCTACACCTTC